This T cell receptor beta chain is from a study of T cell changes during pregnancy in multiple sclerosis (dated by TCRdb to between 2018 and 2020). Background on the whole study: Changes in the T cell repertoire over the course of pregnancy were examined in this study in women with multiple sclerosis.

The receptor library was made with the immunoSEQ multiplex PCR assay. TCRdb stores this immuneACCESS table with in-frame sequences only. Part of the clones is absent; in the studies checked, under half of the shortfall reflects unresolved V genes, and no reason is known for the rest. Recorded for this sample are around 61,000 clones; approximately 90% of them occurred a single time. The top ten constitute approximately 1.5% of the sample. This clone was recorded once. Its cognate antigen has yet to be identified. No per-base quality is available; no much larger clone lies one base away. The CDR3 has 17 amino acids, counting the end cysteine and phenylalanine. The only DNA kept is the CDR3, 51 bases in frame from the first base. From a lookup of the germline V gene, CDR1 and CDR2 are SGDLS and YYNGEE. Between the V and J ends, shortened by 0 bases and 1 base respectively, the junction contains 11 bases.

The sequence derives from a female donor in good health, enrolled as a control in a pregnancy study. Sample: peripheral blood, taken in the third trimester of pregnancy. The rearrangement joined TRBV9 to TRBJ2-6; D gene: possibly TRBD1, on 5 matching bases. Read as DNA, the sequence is TGTGCCAGCAGCGTAGTGACCCAGGGTTCTGGGGCCAACGTCCTGACTTTC. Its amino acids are CASSVVTQGSGANVLTF. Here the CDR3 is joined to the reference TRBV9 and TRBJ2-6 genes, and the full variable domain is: DSGVTQTPKHLITATGQRVTLRCSPRSGDLSVYWYQQSLDQGLQFLIQYYNGEERAKGNILERFSAQQFPDLHSELNLSSLELGDSALYFCASSVVTQGSGANVLTFGAGSRLTVL.